These T cell receptor beta chains were read from a single sample in a study of blood T cell repertoires in COVID-19. Profiled with immunoSEQ multiplex PCR; TCRdb holds only in-frame clones, not every one. The repertoire holds around 400,000 clones, with around 87% as singletons. Sequencing used peripheral blood. The source is an older woman with COVID-19, enrolled during active disease. Each CDR3 is given with its conserved first and last residue. A D gene is named only where the DNA matches it firmly.

len	j_gene	v_gene	d_gene	CDR3aa	CDR3nt
13	TRBJ1-1	TRBV3-1/TRBV3-2	-	CASKRDTSSPAFF	TGTGCCAGCAAACGGGACACTTCGAGCCCAGCTTTCTTT
12	TRBJ2-1	TRBV29-1	TRBD2	CKASGGYNEQFF	TGCAAAGCTAGCGGGGGTTACAATGAGCAGTTCTTC
13	TRBJ2-3	TRBV7-2	-	CASRRASTDTQYF	TGTGCCAGCAGGCGGGCTAGCACAGATACGCAGTATTTT
14	TRBJ2-2	TRBV27	TRBD2	CASIGTRSAGELFF	TGTGCCAGTATAGGGACTAGAAGCGCCGGGGAGCTGTTTTTT
15	TRBJ1-5	TRBV19	TRBD1	CASSIDDRGHQPQHF	TGTGCCAGTAGTATCGACGACAGGGGGCATCAGCCCCAGCATTTT
16	TRBJ1-1	TRBV7-8	-	CASSRTPGSLNTEAFF	TGTGCCAGCAGCCGTACACCAGGGTCCCTGAACACTGAAGCTTTCTTT
15	TRBJ1-2	TRBV19	-	CASRDPLGGNYGYTF	TGTGCCAGTAGAGACCCCTTGGGGGGTAACTATGGCTACACCTTC
15	TRBJ2-5	TRBV5-1	TRBD1	CASSLGTGHQETQYF	TGCGCCAGCAGCCTAGGGACAGGCCATCAAGAGACCCAGTACTTC
16	TRBJ2-1	TRBV5-1	-	CASSLGAGSMNNEQFF	TGCGCCAGCAGCTTGGGCGCAGGGTCAATGAACAATGAGCAGTTCTTC
15	TRBJ2-7	TRBV11-2	TRBD1	CASSSRTGGKGEQYF	TGTGCCAGCAGCTCTCGGACAGGGGGCAAGGGCGAGCAGTACTTC
13	TRBJ1-2	TRBV19	TRBD1	CASSVQGDYGYTF	TGTGCCAGTAGTGTACAGGGGGACTATGGCTACACCTTC
17	TRBJ2-5	TRBV15	-	CATSRSPLASSQETQYF	TGTGCCACCAGCAGAAGTCCGCTAGCGTCCTCCCAAGAGACCCAGTACTTC